These 10 T cell receptor beta chains share one sample of origin, sequenced in a study of blood T cells in healthy people across ages (dated by TCRdb to between 2014 and 2016). Libraries were constructed by 5' RACE. Instrument on record: Illumina HiSeq 2500. The second PCR ran for about 6 to 12 cycles and used a J-beta primer mix along with a sample-barcoded 5' primer. In TCRdb, the public reads were trimmed at Q25 with fastp and aligned with MiXCR, with productive beta chains retained. Every CDR3 protein is listed once, alongside the most common genes and DNA of its rows. The sample table shows about 930,000 distinct CDR3 sequences, and 25% to 30% are seen once. The ten biggest clones cover roughly 10% of the sample. These same records also appear under a second study, on T cells of mothers and their children.

The source material was blood. The receptors stem from a woman aged 40 to 50 in good health.

To note about this clonotype: This may stem from a read error, because a much larger clone lies one nucleotide away. The V gene is TRBV3-1, the J gene TRBJ2-1; 11 nucleotides match TRBD2. The tail of the sequence fits TRBJ2-7 better, so the J call may be wrong. The germline V gene has CDR1 LGHDT and CDR2 YNNKEL (reference sequence). CDR3 length equals 18 residues. The CDR3 DNA reads TGTGCCAGCAGCCCAACTACTCTAGCGGGGGGAACCTACAATGAGCAGTACTTC. This translates into CASSPTTLAGGTYNEQYF.

As to this clonotype: A read error may explain this, as a much larger clone is one base away. The chain recombines TRBV7-2 with TRBJ1-3; D not certain. The CDR3 extends over 15 amino acids. Germline V gene data show CDR1 as SGHTA and CDR2 as FQGNSA. In DNA form, the CDR3 reads TGTGCCAGCAGCGCCCAGATAGGGTTAGGAAACACCACATATTTT. Its protein product is CASSAQIGLGNTTYF.

This clonotype was counted between two and nine times. The rearrangement joins TRBV25-1 to TRBJ2-7; D may correspond to TRBD1 or TRBD2 (6 bases each). V shed 3 bases and J shed 6 bases, with 12 bases lying between them. Germline CDR1 reads MGHDK; CDR2 reads SYGVNS. The CDR3 has 13 amino acids. The CDR3 loop reads CASSDWGAREQYF. CDR3 DNA sequence: TGTGCCAGCAGTGATTGGGGGGCCCGCGAGCAGTACTTC.

A word on this clonotype: One end of the junction varies from germline; a read error may be responsible. The chain links TRBV6-5 to TRBJ1-4, with a tentative D call TRBD1 (5 bases). In germline, CDR1 is MNHEY, CDR2 SVGAGI. The CDR3 has 15 residues. The CDR3 DNA follows: TGTGCCAGCAGTGACTCTTCGGGGGGATTCGAAAAACTGTTTTTT. This translates into CASSDSSGGFEKLFF.

In regard to this clonotype: The junction differs from germline at one of its ends, possibly a read error. This chain links TRBV12-3 or TRBV12-4 with TRBJ1-5, with D perhaps TRBD1 (5 bases). The CDR3 consists of 15 residues. In DNA form, the CDR3 reads TGTGCCAGCAGCTTAGGCCGGGCGGGGGGTCGGCCCCAGCATTTT. This codes for CASSLGRAGGRPQHF.

There are many counts of this clonotype. The chain joins TRBV11-2 to TRBJ2-2; the D call may be TRBD1 or TRBD2 (5 bases each). Germline V gene lookup returns CDR1 SGHAT and CDR2 FQNNGV. V was shortened by 3 bases and J by 3 bases, with 11 bases between the two germline ends. The CDR3 runs to 15 residues. The CDR3 nucleotides are TGTGCCAGCAGCTTGGGGGTCCGATACACCGGGGAGCTGTTTTTT. It is translated as CASSLGVRYTGELFF.

This clonotype was observed at least ten times. CDR3 residues: CSVKLIYEQYF. The CDR3, as DNA: TGCAGCGTTAAGCTCATCTACGAGCAGTACTTC. V and J are TRBV29-1 and TRBJ2-7; D is unresolved. CDR1 SQVTM and CDR2 ANQGSEA come from the germline V gene. The CDR3 is made up of 11 amino acids. The V and J ends lost 5 bases and 3 bases respectively, with 8 bases between them.

As to this clonotype: This may arise from a read error, as a much more abundant clone is one base away. This chain connects TRBV3-1 to TRBJ2-7; weak D call: TRBD1 (5 bases). Trimming cost V 0 bases and J 6 bases, with 12 bases left between them. The V gene's germline CDR1 is LGHDT and CDR2 YNNKEL (reference sequence). This CDR3 is 14 amino acids long. The CDR3 region is CASSQESQVCEQYF. The DNA of the CDR3 is TGTGCCAGCAGCCAAGAGTCACAGGTCTGCGAGCAGTACTTC.

For the CDR3, the DNA is TGTGCCAGCAGCTTACTAGCGGGCATGCTTAATCAAAGCACAGATACGCAGTATTTT. Translated: CASSLLAGMLNQSTDTQYF. This chain joins TRBV5-4 and TRBJ2-3, with 9 bases matching TRBD2. The CDR3 extends over 19 amino acids. Germline CDR1 and CDR2: SGHNT and YYREEE (reference sequence). V dropped 2 bases and J dropped 0; count of bases not matched to a gene: 13.

This clonotype was found many times. This rearrangement joins TRBV4-3 to TRBJ2-1; TRBD1 matches 7 bases. V lost 0 bases and J lost 8; bases outside the gene matches: 7. The CDR3 is made up of 15 amino acids. Germline V gene sequence: CDR1 LGHNA, CDR2 YSLEER. Here the CDR3 DNA reads TGCGCCAGCAGCCAAGATGAGACAGGGCGGGATGAGCAGTTCTTC. Translating gives CASSQDETGRDEQFF.